This T cell receptor beta chain appears in the sequencing data of a study of neurological immune-mediated disorders. Germline values: CDR1 DFQATT, CDR2 SNEGSKA (reference sequence). The CDR3 contains 15 residues. V was clipped by 2 bases and J by 3 bases; unmatched bases: 6. The cells used in sorted libraries, CD4+ or CD8+ T cells, numbered about a million. Study observations and caveats: No expanded-clone CDR3 amino acid sequence recurred across subjects, suggesting private TCR-beta repertoires.

This clonotype was detected ten times or more. Its antigen is not known. Template-switch 5'RACE cDNA synthesis added a 10-nucleotide unique molecular identifier. From 15-18 subjects, every sequencing run obtained over 170 million TCR-beta sequences. MiXCR, applied by TCRdb to the 5' RACE reads, yields one record per CDR3 protein. In the table there are more than 35,000 distinct CDR3 sequences, about 6% of which are singletons. The source of this sequence is a woman in her 40s in good health. V usage is TRBV20-1 and J usage is TRBJ2-3; the match to TRBD2 covers 9 bases. Source material: CD4+ T cells from blood. The CDR3 region has the DNA TGCAGTGCTAGAAGTTTAGCGGGAGCTACAGATACGCAGTATTTT. Amino acid sequence: CSARSLAGATDTQYF.